Following are 3 T cell receptor beta chains from one sample sequenced in a study of T-cell reconstitution after alpha-beta-depleted transplantation in children (dated by TCRdb to 2016 to 2018). The treatment or condition label here, explained by the study, means: allogeneic hematopoietic cell transplantation with graft depleted of TCRalphabeta T cells and CD19 B cells. The protocol used for the library was PCR. TCRdb records Illumina HiSeq 2500 as the sequencer. Molecular barcoding was employed in the preparation of TCR libraries, with unique molecular identifiers being used to normalize TCRbeta repertoire quantification. TCRdb redid the processing of the public reads, applying fastp at Q25 and MiXCR, and retained in-frame beta chains. When rows share a CDR3 protein, they turn into one entry using the most common DNA and genes. The sample table records tens of thousands of distinct CDR3 sequences; over 4.5% of these occur just once. The top ten clonotypes cover 18% of the sample.

The sample in question was PBMCs, mostly from graft donor cells, obtained 180 days after TCRalphabeta/CD19-depleted stem cell transplant. These receptors all stem from a boy younger than two who had a stem cell transplant for acute myeloid leukemia, so the T cells may come from the graft donor.

In its sample, this clonotype was seen many times. The chain carries TRBV4-3 and TRBJ2-7, with TRBD1 identical over 9 bases. Looked up from germline, CDR1 is LGHNA and CDR2 is YSLEER. J lost 2 bases, V lost 4 bases, and 9 bases had no gene match. This CDR3 has 16 amino acids. Here the CDR3 DNA reads TGCGCCAGCAGCCTTGACCGGGACAGGGAGGCCTACGAGCAGTACTTC. Protein: CASSLDRDREAYEQYF.

This chain uses TRBV7-8 with TRBJ2-5; 7 bases are a match to TRBD1. This CDR3 is 14 amino acids long. V gave up 5 bases and J gave up 0 bases; unmatched junction bases: 3. Germline lookup yields CDR1 SGHVS and CDR2 FQNEAQ. The DNA for the CDR3 is TGTGCCAGCAGCCCGGGACAGCACCAAGAGACCCAGTACTTC. Encoded protein: CASSPGQHQETQYF.

This clonotype showed up many times. This chain links TRBV7-8 with TRBJ2-7; possible D gene TRBD1, 6 bases. The V gene's germline CDR1 is SGHVS and CDR2 FQNEAQ. V shed 1 base and J shed 3 bases, with 10 bases lying between them. The CDR3 length is 14 residues. CDR3: CASSLVRDNYEQYF. Written as DNA, the CDR3 is TGTGCCAGCAGCTTAGTACGGGACAACTACGAGCAGTACTTC.